This paragraph reports one T cell receptor (beta chain). The antigen remains undetermined. This sample is drawn from a study of shared clonotypes between healthy human individuals. Study as a whole: Each donor had three CD4 naive, three CD4 memory, two CD8 naive and one CD8 memory plate.

Whole-study results and caveats: Sorted-subset sequencing, rarefaction showed, was incomplete despite large depth.

Germline V gene sequence: CDR1 MDHEN, CDR2 SYDVKM. Trimming cost V 8 bases and J 3 bases, with 2 bases left between them. The CDR3 loop spans 11 amino acids. Assay used: immunoSEQ multiplex PCR; TCRdb lists only in-frame clones, some missing. This sample carries around 2.5 million clones, 80% to 95% of them seen once, and the ten largest clones take 0.35% to 0.45%. The study drew its donors from healthy HIV-negative adults without recent acute infections or vaccinations. All of the donors resided in Nashville, Tennessee, and each was a Caucasian adult. The TCR originated in a man younger than 30 in good health. Some clones in this sample may be carry-over from other donors' samples. This chain joins TRBV28 and TRBJ1-6; D is undetermined. The sample comprised naive CD4+ T cells from PBMCs. Subset meaning: CD45RA+ positively selected. The CDR3 DNA reads TGTGCCAGCGGCTATAATTCACCCCTCCACTTT. Translated: CASGYNSPLHF.